The source of this T cell receptor beta chain is a study of blood T cell repertoires in COVID-19. Germline CDR1 LGHNA, CDR2 YSLEER. Trimming pared 1 base from V and 4 bases from J, leaving 18 bases between. The CDR3 has 17 residues. The method was immunoSEQ multiplex PCR; TCRdb's version includes in-frame clones alone and lacks a portion of them. The sample has about 370,000 clones; around 90% are singletons. Sequenced: peripheral blood. The TCR comes from a woman aged 30 to 39 with COVID-19, enrolled during active disease. The chain couples TRBV4-3 to TRBJ2-3, with D perhaps TRBD2 (7 bases). The CDR3 sequence: CASSQVVWGGRADTQYF. The CDR3 region has the DNA TGCGCCAGCAGCCAAGTGGTGTGGGGGGGCCGAGCAGATACGCAGTATTTT.